This TCR beta chain was profiled in a study of immune cell composition in non-small cell lung cancer. Normal lung was sampled as far from the tumour as possible, at least 3 cm. This CDR3 spans 17 amino acids. With 4 bases clipped from V and 0 bases from J, the junction kept 11 bases outside the gene matches. Germline values: CDR1 LGHNA, CDR2 YNFKEQ. Repertoires were generated with immunoSEQ multiplex PCR, while TCRdb's copy carries only in-frame clones and drops some. The table records about 3,600 clones, about 76% of them present only once. The rearrangement uses TRBV4-2 and TRBJ2-7; 8 nucleotides align to TRBD2. The TCR comes from a human donor with non-small cell lung cancer. Input material: non-adjacent lung tissue. This chain's CDR3 is CASSPKGSSGSSYEQYF. CDR3 in DNA: TGTGCCAGCAGCCCAAAAGGGTCTAGCGGGTCCTCCTACGAGCAGTACTTC.